This TCR beta chain was recorded in a study of blood T cells in healthy people across ages. Overall study results and limits: From one million sequenced T cells, diversity estimates were lower bounds. Across the age range, TCR beta diversity per million T cells fell in a roughly linear way.

Through a sample-barcoded 5' primer and a J-beta primer mix, a second PCR was run for about 7 to 12 cycles. TCRdb itself ran the 5' RACE reads through MiXCR, one entry per CDR3 protein. Among some 710,000 distinct CDR3 sequences listed, 22% were seen once. Germline loops: CDR1 KGHDR, CDR2 SFDVKD. CDR3 size: 12 residues. The ends were cut back, 5 bases at V and 9 bases at J, with 10 bases in the middle. Notes on this clonotype: Its antigen is not known.

Donation came from healthy Caucasian individuals in Russia who were aged 6 to 90. PBMCs, at least 6.5 million per sample, were isolated. This rearrangement joins TRBV24-1 to TRBJ2-1; possibly TRBD2 for D (5 bases). The sequence derives from a man aged 70-80 years in good health. The sequencing input was blood. The CDR3 sequence: CATSVPSGEQFF. For the CDR3, the DNA is TGTGCCACCAGTGTCCCCAGCGGTGAGCAGTTCTTC.